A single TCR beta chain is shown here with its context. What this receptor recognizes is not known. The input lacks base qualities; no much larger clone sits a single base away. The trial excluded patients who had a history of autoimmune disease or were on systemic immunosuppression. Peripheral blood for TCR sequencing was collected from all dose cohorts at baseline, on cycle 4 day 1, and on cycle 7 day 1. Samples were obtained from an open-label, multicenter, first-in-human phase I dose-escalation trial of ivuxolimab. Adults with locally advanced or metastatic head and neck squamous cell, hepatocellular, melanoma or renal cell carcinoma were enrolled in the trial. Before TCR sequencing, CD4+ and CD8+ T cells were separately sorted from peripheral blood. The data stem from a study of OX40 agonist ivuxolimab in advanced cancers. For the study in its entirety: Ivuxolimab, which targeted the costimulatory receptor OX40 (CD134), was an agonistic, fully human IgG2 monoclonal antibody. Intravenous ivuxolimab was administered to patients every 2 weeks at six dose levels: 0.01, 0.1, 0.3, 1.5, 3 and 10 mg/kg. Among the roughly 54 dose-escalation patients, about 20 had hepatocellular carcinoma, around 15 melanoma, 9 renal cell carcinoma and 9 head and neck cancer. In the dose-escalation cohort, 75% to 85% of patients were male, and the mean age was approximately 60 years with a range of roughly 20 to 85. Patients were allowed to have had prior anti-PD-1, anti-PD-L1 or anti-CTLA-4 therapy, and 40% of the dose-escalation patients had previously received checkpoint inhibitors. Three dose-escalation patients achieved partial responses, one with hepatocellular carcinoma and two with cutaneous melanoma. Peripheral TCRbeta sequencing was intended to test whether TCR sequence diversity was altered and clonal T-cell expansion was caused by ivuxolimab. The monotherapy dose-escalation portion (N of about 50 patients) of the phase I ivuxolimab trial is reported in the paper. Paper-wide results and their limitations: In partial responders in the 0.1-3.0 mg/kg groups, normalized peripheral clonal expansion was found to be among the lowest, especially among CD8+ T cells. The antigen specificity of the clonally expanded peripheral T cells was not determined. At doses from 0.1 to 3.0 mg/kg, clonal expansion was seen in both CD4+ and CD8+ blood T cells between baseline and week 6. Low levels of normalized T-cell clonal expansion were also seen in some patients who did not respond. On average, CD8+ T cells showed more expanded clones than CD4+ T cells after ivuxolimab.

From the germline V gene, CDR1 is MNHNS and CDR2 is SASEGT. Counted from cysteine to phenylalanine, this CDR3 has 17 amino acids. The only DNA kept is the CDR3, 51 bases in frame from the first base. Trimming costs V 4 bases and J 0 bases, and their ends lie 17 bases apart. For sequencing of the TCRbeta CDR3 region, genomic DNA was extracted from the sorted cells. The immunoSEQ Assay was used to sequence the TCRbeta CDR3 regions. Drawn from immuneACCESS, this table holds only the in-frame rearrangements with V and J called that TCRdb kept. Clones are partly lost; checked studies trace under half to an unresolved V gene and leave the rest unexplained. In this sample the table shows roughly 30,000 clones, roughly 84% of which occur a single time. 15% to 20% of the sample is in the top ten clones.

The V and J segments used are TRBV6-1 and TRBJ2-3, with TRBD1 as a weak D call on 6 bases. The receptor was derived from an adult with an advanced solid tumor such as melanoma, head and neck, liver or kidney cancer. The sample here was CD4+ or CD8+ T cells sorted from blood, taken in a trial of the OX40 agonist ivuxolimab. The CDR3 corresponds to CASSASGAFISTDTQYF. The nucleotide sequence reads TGTGCCAGCAGTGCTTCAGGGGCCTTCATTAGCACAGATACGCAGTATTTT.